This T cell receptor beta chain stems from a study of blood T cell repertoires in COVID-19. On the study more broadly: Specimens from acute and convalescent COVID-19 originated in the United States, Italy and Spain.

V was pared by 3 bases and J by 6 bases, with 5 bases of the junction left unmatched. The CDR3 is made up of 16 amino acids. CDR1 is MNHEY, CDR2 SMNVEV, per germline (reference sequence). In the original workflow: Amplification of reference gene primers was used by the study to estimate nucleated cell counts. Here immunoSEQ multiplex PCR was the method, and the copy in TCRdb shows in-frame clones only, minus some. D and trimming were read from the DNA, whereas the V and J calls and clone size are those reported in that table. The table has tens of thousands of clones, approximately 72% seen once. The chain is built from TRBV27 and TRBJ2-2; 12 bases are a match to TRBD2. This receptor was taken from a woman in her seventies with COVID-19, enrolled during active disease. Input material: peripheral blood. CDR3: CASSFHTSGGPGELFF. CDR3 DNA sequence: TGTGCCAGCAGTTTCCACACTAGCGGGGGGCCCGGGGAGCTGTTTTTT.